This T cell receptor beta chain stems from a study of blood T cell repertoires in COVID-19 (dated by TCRdb to the early 2020s). With regard to the full study: Samples from collaborators originated in the United States, Italy and Spain and spanned both the acute and convalescent phases of COVID-19. The material from the prospective study consisted of cDNA or gDNA derived from T cells, B-cell-depleted T cells, or PBMCs. The dataset comprised deeply sampled blood TCRbeta repertoires from subjects exposed to, actively infected with, or recovered from COVID-19. A freely available public database, intended as a resource for researchers studying the immune response to SARS-CoV-2, is where the repertoires were released. The samples were drawn from two sources: the first 160 participants of the ongoing ImmuneRACE study, and over 950 subjects contributed by 6 global collaborators. Sample metadata almost always included a de-identified subject ID, COVID-19 status, age in years and sex. Where available, HLA class I and class II types were taken from metadata supplied by the sample provider and were not determined by assay-based typing.

The immunoSEQ Assay, a bias-controlled multiplex PCR, was used to amplify TCRbeta CDR3 regions from genomic DNA. As for the authors' bioinformatics: Nucleated cell counts per sample were estimated from amplification of reference gene primers within the assay. To quantify the absolute abundance of each unique TCRbeta CDR3 rearrangement, sequence reads were collapsed and filtered. For each sample, productive Simpson clonality was calculated by taking the square root of Simpson's diversity index across productive rearrangements. TCRdb provides this immuneACCESS table in a form limited to in-frame rearrangements. Some clones are lacking; in checked studies, under half of them reflect an unresolved V gene, and why the rest are absent is not known. V and J calls and clone size are given by that table; D and trimming were obtained from the DNA. This sample holds roughly 300,000 clones; under 90% were observed only once. The ten largest make up approximately 1.8% of the sample.

The germline V gene gives CDR1 as SNHLY and CDR2 as FYNNEI. Inclusive of the bounding cysteine and phenylalanine, the CDR3 is 15 residues long. Only the CDR3 DNA stays, 45 bases, in frame from base 1. V loses 2 bases of germline sequence and J loses 2 bases, and the interval between the two ends is 10 bases. On this clone: Its antigen specificity is not known. No much larger clonotype is one base removed from it; base qualities were not supplied.

The study at large found these results: How much clinical and demographic metadata was included differed by source and by participant, and the metadata was provided uncurated.

At one collaborating source in Seattle, patients were enrolled during active infection and were followed longitudinally through the course of disease. The collaborating institutions used their own protocols to collect whole blood in K2EDTA tubes. Collaborator samples were shipped for TCRbeta analysis as frozen whole blood, isolated PBMCs, or DNA extracted from either sample type. What was sequenced was peripheral blood. The clonotype comes from a woman in her twenties or thirties with COVID-19, enrolled during active disease. The chain uses TRBV2 and TRBJ1-3; the D segment could be TRBD1, given 6 matching bases. Here is the DNA: TGTGCCAGCAGTGAACAGGGGACCACTGGAAACACCATATATTTT. It translates as CASSEQGTTGNTIYF.